The sequence of this T cell receptor beta chain was determined in a study of identical twins. In TCRdb, the 5' RACE reads were re-called with MiXCR into one record per CDR3 protein. The sample has around 480,000 distinct CDR3 sequences; approximately 14% are singletons. Germline V lookup: CDR1 SGDLS, CDR2 YYNGEE. CDR3 length: 14 amino acids. V shed 0 bases and J 3 bases; nucleotides not matched to a gene: 3. Only a few counts were recorded for this clonotype. These data were also reused for a study on yellow fever vaccine responses in identical twins.

This chain connects TRBV9 to TRBJ2-7; 7 bases are a match to TRBD1. Material: CD4+ T cells sorted from blood. The TCR comes from a woman under 30 in good health. The CDR3 spells CASSVEPGGYEQYF. CDR3 nucleotide sequence: TGTGCCAGCAGCGTAGAGCCAGGGGGCTACGAGCAGTACTTC.